The T cell receptor beta chain described here comes from a study of blood T cell repertoires in COVID-19. On the study more broadly: Researchers got acute and convalescent COVID-19 samples from the United States, Italy and Spain. In each case, the material was cDNA or gDNA derived from T cells, B-cell-depleted T cells, or PBMCs.

Germline V gene data show CDR1 as SGDLS and CDR2 as YYNGEE. The V and J ends lost 3 bases and 7 bases, in that order; junction bases with no gene match: 12. CDR3 length: 15 amino acids. Libraries were prepared by immunoSEQ multiplex PCR; TCRdb keeps only in-frame clonotypes and omits some of them. The table shows around 120,000 clones, with 78% occurring only once. The TCR sequence derives from a man in his sixties or seventies with acute or convalescent COVID-19. This chain links TRBV9 with TRBJ1-2, with 7 nucleotides matching TRBD1. Material: peripheral blood. This CDR3 reads CASSASLTGPLGYTF. The CDR3, as DNA: TGTGCCAGCAGCGCATCTCTGACAGGGCCTCTTGGCTACACCTTC. Supplemented by reference TRBV9 and TRBJ1-2, the full variable domain reads DSGVTQTPKHLITATGQRVTLRCSPRSGDLSVYWYQQSLDQGLQFLIQYYNGEERAKGNILERFSAQQFPDLHSELNLSSLELGDSALYFCASSASLTGPLGYTFGSGTRLTVV.